Listed here are 27 T cell receptor beta chains from one sample, sequenced in a study of T cells in Graves' hyperthyroidism and ophthalmopathy. Using RNA transcripts as the source, TCR beta CDR3 regions were amplified. First-round RT-PCR with HTBI primers amplified the TCR CDR3 region. TCRdb analysed the multiplex PCR reads with MiXCR anew, one entry per CDR3 protein. The sample contains 250,000 to 300,000 distinct CDR3 sequences, roughly 19% of which appear only once. What was sequenced was blood. These receptor sequences come from a man between 45 and 60 years old with Graves' ophthalmopathy.

The chain joins TRBV9 to TRBJ2-2; TRBD1 agrees at 9 bases. V lost 2 bases to trimming and J lost 3 bases; unmatched junction nucleotides: 8. Germline CDR1 SGDLS, CDR2 YYNGEE. There are 17 residues in the CDR3. CDR3 protein: CASSVLNGQGHTGELFF. The CDR3 DNA follows: TGTGCCAGCAGCGTTCTCAATGGACAGGGGCACACCGGGGAGCTGTTTTTT.

This clonotype was observed a few times. This CDR3 is CASSAPGTANSPLHF. The DNA for the CDR3 is TGTGCCAGCAGCGCTCCCGGGACAGCCAATTCACCCCTCCACTTT. The rearrangement joins TRBV9 to TRBJ1-6; 7 bases are a match to TRBD1. The CDR3 has 15 amino acids. V lost 3 bases and J lost 7; bases outside the gene matches: 7. Germline CDR1 is SGDLS and CDR2 is YYNGEE.

This rearrangement joins TRBV18 to TRBJ2-3; TRBD2 agrees at 7 bases. The CDR3 is 15 amino acids. Germline V gives CDR1 KGHSH, CDR2 LQKENI. The V gene end was trimmed by 3 bases and the J gene end by 4 bases; junction bases not matched to a gene: 7. This CDR3 is CASSPLEGRADTQYF. The CDR3 coding sequence is TGTGCCAGCTCACCTCTTGAGGGGAGGGCAGATACGCAGTATTTT. Together with reference TRBV18 and TRBJ2-3, the CDR3 gives the full variable domain: NAGVMQNPRHLVRRRGQEARLRCSPMKGHSHVYWYRQLPEEGLKFMVYLQKENIIDESGMPKERFSAEFPKEGPSILRIQQVVRGDSAAYFCASSPLEGRADTQYFGPGTRLTVL.

This clonotype was found many times. The genes are TRBV5-6 and TRBJ2-3, with 12 bases that match TRBD2. The length of the CDR3 is 17 residues. Trimming took 0 bases from V and 3 from J; bases not matched to a gene: 5. CDR1 SGHDT and CDR2 YYEEEE come from the germline V gene. This chain's CDR3 is CASSLELAGGRTDTQYF. In nucleotides, the CDR3 is TGTGCCAGCAGCTTGGAACTAGCGGGAGGAAGGACAGATACGCAGTATTTT.

This clonotype was counted between two and nine times. V and J are TRBV5-5 and TRBJ2-7; 9 positions match TRBD2. CDR1 is SGHKS, CDR2 YYEKEE, per germline (reference sequence). The CDR3 spans 15 residues. The V gene end was trimmed by 4 bases and the J gene end by 5 bases; junction bases not matched to a gene: 10. Written as DNA, the CDR3 is TGTGCCAGCAGCAGGGGACTAGCAACCCTAGACGAGCAGTACTTC. This translates into CASSRGLATLDEQYF.

This chain links TRBV19 with TRBJ2-4, with D perhaps TRBD1 (6 bases). From germline, CDR1 is LNHDA and CDR2 SQIVND (reference sequence). Trimming removed 0 bases from V and 8 bases from J, with 17 bases in between. CDR3 length: 16 amino acids. The DNA for the CDR3 is TGTGCCAGTAGTATAGACTTGGGACATAAATTGGACATTCAGTACTTC. This encodes CASSIDLGHKLDIQYF. The whole variable domain, remainder taken from reference TRBV19 and TRBJ2-4, is DGGITQSPKYLFRKEGQNVTLSCEQNLNHDAMYWYRQDPGQGLRLIYYSQIVNDFQKGDIAEGYSVSREKKESFPLTVTSAQKNPTAFYLCASSIDLGHKLDIQYFGAGTRLSVL.

This sequence joins TRBV4-1 and TRBJ1-1, with D unresolved. V lost 4 bases and J 2 bases, leaving 14 bases between the germline ends. The CDR3 is 15 amino acids. Looked up from germline, CDR1 is MGHRA and CDR2 is YSYEKL. The CDR3 protein is CASSPRFGSNTEAFF. Here the CDR3 DNA reads TGCGCCAGCAGCCCAAGGTTCGGTTCCAACACTGAAGCTTTCTTT.

This clonotype was recorded a few times. The chain uses TRBV20-1 and TRBJ2-3, with 14 bases matching TRBD2. Germline CDR1 DFQATT, CDR2 SNEGSKA (reference sequence). The CDR3 has 17 residues. Trimming removed 4 bases from V and 6 bases from J; junction bases left unmatched: 12. In DNA, the CDR3 is TGCAGTGCTACGGGGACTAGCGGGAGCCGAGTCATGGATACGCAGTATTTT. Its protein is CSATGTSGSRVMDTQYF.

This clonotype occurred many times. The chain employs TRBV24-1 and TRBJ2-3, with TRBD2 as a possible D gene (6 bases). The germline V gene has CDR1 KGHDR and CDR2 SFDVKD. This CDR3 has 15 residues. Trimming cost V 4 bases and J 4 bases, with 14 bases left between them. CDR3 sequence: CATSDPGGAPDTQYF. The CDR3 nucleotides are TGTGCCACCAGTGACCCCGGGGGAGCTCCAGATACGCAGTATTTT.

This clonotype was seen repeatedly, ten times or more. The chain uses TRBV7-8 and TRBJ2-1, with TRBD2 matching over 10 bases. Germline trimming cut 5 bases from V and 2 bases from J; bases unmatched to any gene: 12. Per germline, CDR1 SGHVS and CDR2 FQNEAQ. CDR3 size: 18 residues. The CDR3 spells CASSPRLIAGGTYNEQFF. The CDR3 DNA reads TGTGCCAGCAGCCCCAGGCTTATAGCGGGAGGAACCTACAATGAGCAGTTCTTC. The variable domain in full, with the rest retrieved from reference TRBV7-8 and TRBJ2-1, is GAGVSQSPRYKVAKRGQDVALRCDPISGHVSLFWYQQALGQGPEFLTYFQNEAQLDKSGLPSDRFFAERPEGSVSTLKIQRTQQEDSAVYLCASSPRLIAGGTYNEQFFGPGTRLTVL.

The chain recombines TRBV12-3 or TRBV12-4 with TRBJ1-2; D unresolved. This CDR3 is built from 13 residues. V dropped 3 bases and J dropped 6 bases, with 11 bases sitting between them. The CDR3 DNA follows: TGTGCCAGCAGTTTTGAGGGCGCGGATGGCTACACCTTC. Its protein product is CASSFEGADGYTF.

This clonotype was recorded many times. The rearrangement joins TRBV6-1 to TRBJ1-5; D is perhaps TRBD1 (5 bases). The CDR3 loop spans 13 amino acids. V was trimmed by 5 bases and J by 5 bases, leaving 10 bases between them. The germline CDR1 and CDR2 sequences are MNHNS and SASEGT. This CDR3 is CASSPRVYQPQHF. The CDR3 region has the DNA TGTGCCAGCAGTCCCAGGGTGTATCAGCCCCAGCATTTT.

Many counts were recorded for this clonotype. The J gene is TRBJ2-1, the V gene TRBV28, with D perhaps TRBD2 (6 bases). Deletions cut 4 bases from V and 1 base from J, with 17 bases between. Looked up from germline, CDR1 is MDHEN and CDR2 is SYDVKM. The CDR3 runs 17 residues. CDR3 protein: CASSSPRLGRSYNEQFF. CDR3 sequence (DNA): TGTGCCAGCAGTTCCCCGAGATTAGGGAGGTCCTACAATGAGCAGTTCTTC.

This clonotype was counted ten times or more. The J gene is TRBJ1-2, the V gene TRBV27, with D possibly matching TRBD1 (6 bases). Germline V gene lookup returns CDR1 MNHEY and CDR2 SMNVEV (reference sequence). V was trimmed by 6 bases and J by 5 bases, leaving 13 bases between them. The CDR3 consists of 13 residues. The CDR3 region has the DNA TGTGCCAGCAGGCCACAGGGAGAGTATGGCTACACCTTC. This sequence encodes CASRPQGEYGYTF.

The V and J genes are TRBV7-6 and TRBJ2-1; 8 bases line up with TRBD1. CDR3 length: 16 amino acids. CDR1 is SGHVS, CDR2 FNYEAQ, per germline. The ends lost 5 bases at V and 4 bases at J; junction bases unmatched: 10. The CDR3, as DNA: TGTGCCAGCAGCCGAGGTCCGGGACAGGCATACAATGAGCAGTTCTTC. It yields the protein CASSRGPGQAYNEQFF.

The chain carries TRBV19 and TRBJ1-5; the D is unclear. This CDR3 has 13 residues. The germline V gene encodes CDR1 LNHDA and CDR2 SQIVND (reference sequence). V dropped 3 bases and J dropped 4 bases, with 7 bases sitting between them. In DNA, the CDR3 is TGTGCCAGTAGTATTAGAGCGAATCAGCCCCAGCATTTT. Translation gives CASSIRANQPQHF.

This clonotype was recorded a few times. The chain uses TRBV5-1 and TRBJ1-4; D ambiguous. The V end was cut by 3 bases, the J end by 5 bases, with 11 bases between. The CDR3 is 14 residues long. Germline V gene sequence: CDR1 SGHRS, CDR2 YFSETQ. CDR3 loop: CASSSGDGNEKLFF. The CDR3 nucleotides read TGCGCCAGCAGCTCGGGCGACGGAAATGAAAAACTGTTTTTT.

This clonotype appeared many times. The chain recombines TRBV5-1 with TRBJ1-2; D is undetermined. This CDR3 contains 13 residues. V was clipped by 7 bases and J by 4 bases, with 14 bases between them. From germline, CDR1 is SGHRS and CDR2 YFSETQ. CDR3 sequence reads: CASASNWGYGYTF. The CDR3 DNA follows: TGCGCCAGCGCATCGAATTGGGGCTATGGCTACACCTTC.

In this sample, this clonotype turned up many times. V and J are TRBV20-1 and TRBJ2-1; 10 bases match TRBD1. Trimming at V came to 6 bases and at J to 5 bases, leaving 10 bases not matched to a gene. CDR3 length: 15 amino acids. CDR1 and CDR2 from the germline V gene are DFQATT and SNEGSKA (reference sequence). In DNA form, the CDR3 reads TGCAGTGCCCCTGGGGACAGGGGACCCCACAATGAGCAGTTCTTC. Amino acids: CSAPGDRGPHNEQFF.

This clonotype showed up many times. V and J are TRBV11-2 and TRBJ2-2; no firm D call. Germline loops: CDR1 SGHAT, CDR2 FQNNGV. The CDR3 consists of 16 residues. The V end was cut by 1 base, the J end by 4 bases, with 13 bases between. CDR3 region: CASSLGVGRATGELFF. In DNA, the CDR3 is TGTGCCAGCAGCTTAGGAGTTGGTAGGGCCACCGGGGAGCTGTTTTTT. Looking up the rest from reference TRBV11-2 and TRBJ2-2 gives the full variable domain: EAGVAQSPRYKIIEKRQSVAFWCNPISGHATLYWYQQILGQGPKLLIQFQNNGVVDDSQLPKDRFSAERLKGVDSTLKIQPAKLEDSAVYLCASSLGVGRATGELFFGEGSRLTVL.

This clonotype showed up many times. CDR3 amino acids: CASSATPQGDTEAFF. The CDR3 DNA is TGTGCCAGCAGTGCTACTCCCCAAGGCGACACTGAAGCTTTCTTT. The chain links TRBV6-1 to TRBJ1-1; D unresolved. The length of the CDR3 is 15 residues. Per the germline V gene, CDR1 is MNHNS and CDR2 is SASEGT. Trimming removed 4 bases from V and 3 bases from J, with 15 bases in between.

The rearrangement uses TRBV24-1 and TRBJ2-3; no firm D call. The CDR3 sequence is 11 residues long. The V and J ends lost 6 bases and 6 bases respectively, with 6 bases between them. Germline CDR1 is KGHDR and CDR2 is SFDVKD. DNA for the CDR3: TGTGCCACCAGTAAAAGGGATACGCAGTATTTT. Protein: CATSKRDTQYF.

This clonotype was detected many times. This chain uses TRBV11-2 with TRBJ1-2; D may be TRBD1 (5 bases). CDR1 is SGHAT and CDR2 is FQNNGV in the germline V gene. Trimming removed 3 bases at V and 3 bases at J, with 11 bases between. CDR3 size: 14 residues. In nucleotides, the CDR3 is TGTGCCAGCAGCTTGCAGGGCTCAGACTATGGCTACACCTTC. It specifies CASSLQGSDYGYTF.

The chain links TRBV24-1 to TRBJ2-3; D ambiguous. The CDR3 consists of 14 residues. Trimming stripped 4 bases from V and 3 bases from J, with 10 bases between. Germline CDR1 KGHDR, CDR2 SFDVKD. The CDR3 DNA is TGTGCCACCAGTGAAGGGCCGTCGACAGATACGCAGTATTTT. It codes for CATSEGPSTDTQYF.

This clonotype was counted many times. The rearrangement joins TRBV7-6 to TRBJ2-3; 9 nucleotides line up with TRBD2. From germline, CDR1 is SGHVS and CDR2 FNYEAQ. The CDR3 is 16 residues long. The V and J ends lost 1 base and 3 bases, in that order; junction bases with no gene match: 5. Here the CDR3 DNA reads TGTGCCAGCAGCTTAGTACTAGCGGGTGGTACAGATACGCAGTATTTT. Amino acid sequence: CASSLVLAGGTDTQYF.

This clonotype was observed at least ten times. The chain carries TRBV5-1 and TRBJ2-7; a possible D gene is TRBD1 (6 bases). This CDR3 region has 14 residues. Trimming cost V 2 bases and J 2 bases, with 11 bases left between them. Per the germline V gene, CDR1 is SGHRS and CDR2 is YFSETQ. CDR3 residues: CASSLDRRAYEQYF. The CDR3 DNA reads as TGCGCCAGCAGCTTAGACAGGCGAGCCTACGAGCAGTACTTC.

This clonotype was seen more than once but under ten times. The chain joins TRBV4-1 to TRBJ2-5; no definite D call. Germline lookup yields CDR1 MGHRA and CDR2 YSYEKL. This CDR3 spans 11 amino acids. Trimming took 6 bases from V and 5 from J, leaving 7 bases between them. The CDR3 is CASSHRETQYF. DNA of the CDR3: TGCGCCAGCAGTCACCGCGAGACCCAGTACTTC.